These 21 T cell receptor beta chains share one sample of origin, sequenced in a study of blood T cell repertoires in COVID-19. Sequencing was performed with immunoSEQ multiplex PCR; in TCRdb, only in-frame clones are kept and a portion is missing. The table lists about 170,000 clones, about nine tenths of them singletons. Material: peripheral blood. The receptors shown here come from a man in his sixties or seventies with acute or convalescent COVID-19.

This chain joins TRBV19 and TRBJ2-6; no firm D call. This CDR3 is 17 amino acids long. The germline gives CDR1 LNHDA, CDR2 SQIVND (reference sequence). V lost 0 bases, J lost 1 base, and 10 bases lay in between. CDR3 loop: CASSIEHRFSGANVLTF. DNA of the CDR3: TGTGCCAGTAGTATAGAGCACCGGTTTTCTGGGGCCAACGTCCTGACTTTC. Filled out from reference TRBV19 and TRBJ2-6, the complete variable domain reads DGGITQSPKYLFRKEGQNVTLSCEQNLNHDAMYWYRQDPGQGLRLIYYSQIVNDFQKGDIAEGYSVSREKKESFPLTVTSAQKNPTAFYLCASSIEHRFSGANVLTFGAGSRLTVL.

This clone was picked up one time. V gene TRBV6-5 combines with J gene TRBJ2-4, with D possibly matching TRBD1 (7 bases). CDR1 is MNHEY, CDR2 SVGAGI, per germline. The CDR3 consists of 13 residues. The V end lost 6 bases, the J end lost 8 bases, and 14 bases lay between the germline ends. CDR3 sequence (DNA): TGTGCCAGCAGCCCCAGGGGGGCGGACATTCAGTACTTC. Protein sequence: CASSPRGADIQYF.

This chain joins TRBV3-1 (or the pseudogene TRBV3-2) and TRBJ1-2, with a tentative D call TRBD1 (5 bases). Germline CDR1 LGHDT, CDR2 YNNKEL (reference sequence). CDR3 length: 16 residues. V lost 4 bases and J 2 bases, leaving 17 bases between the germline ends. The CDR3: CASSLTKDKWNYGYTF. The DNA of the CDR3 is TGTGCCAGCAGCCTTACCAAGGACAAGTGGAACTATGGCTACACCTTC.

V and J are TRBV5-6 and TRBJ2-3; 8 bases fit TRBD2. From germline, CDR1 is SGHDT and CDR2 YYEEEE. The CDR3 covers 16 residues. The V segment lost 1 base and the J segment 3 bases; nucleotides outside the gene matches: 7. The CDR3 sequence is CASSLRSGLVTDTQYF. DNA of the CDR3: TGTGCCAGCAGCTTGAGGTCGGGACTAGTAACAGATACGCAGTATTTT.

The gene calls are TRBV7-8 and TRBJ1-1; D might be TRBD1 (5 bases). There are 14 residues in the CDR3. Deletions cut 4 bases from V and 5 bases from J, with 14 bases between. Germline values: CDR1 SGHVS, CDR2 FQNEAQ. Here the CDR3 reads CASSSERGETEAFF. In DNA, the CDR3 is TGTGCCAGCAGCTCCGAGCGGGGGGAGACTGAAGCTTTCTTT.

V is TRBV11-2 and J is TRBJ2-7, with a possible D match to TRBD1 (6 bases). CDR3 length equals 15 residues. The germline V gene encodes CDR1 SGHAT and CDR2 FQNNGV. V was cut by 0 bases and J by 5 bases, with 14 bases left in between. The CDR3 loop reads CASSLEGRGTHEQYF. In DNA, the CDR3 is TGTGCCAGCAGCTTAGAGGGCAGGGGTACCCACGAGCAGTACTTC.

The CDR3 DNA reads TGCGCCAGCAGCCAAGATCCTCGGGATACGACCCAGTACTTC. Its translation is CASSQDPRDTTQYF. V usage is TRBV4-3 and J usage is TRBJ2-5; D is possibly TRBD2 (5 bases). Deletions cut 0 bases from V and 7 bases from J, with 12 bases between. The CDR3 runs 14 residues. Germline V gives CDR1 LGHNA, CDR2 YSLEER.

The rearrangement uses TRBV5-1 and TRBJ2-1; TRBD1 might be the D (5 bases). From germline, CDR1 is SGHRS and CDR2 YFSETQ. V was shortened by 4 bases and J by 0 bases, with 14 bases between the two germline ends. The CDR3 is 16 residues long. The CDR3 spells CASSMLQASSYNEQFF. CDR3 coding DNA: TGCGCCAGCAGCATGTTACAGGCTAGCTCCTACAATGAGCAGTTCTTC.

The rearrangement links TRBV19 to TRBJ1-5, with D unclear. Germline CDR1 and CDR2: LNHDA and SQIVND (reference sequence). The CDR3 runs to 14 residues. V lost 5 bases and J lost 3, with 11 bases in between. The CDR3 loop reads CASSSPEINQPQHF. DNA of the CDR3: TGTGCCAGTAGTTCCCCCGAGATCAATCAGCCCCAGCATTTT.

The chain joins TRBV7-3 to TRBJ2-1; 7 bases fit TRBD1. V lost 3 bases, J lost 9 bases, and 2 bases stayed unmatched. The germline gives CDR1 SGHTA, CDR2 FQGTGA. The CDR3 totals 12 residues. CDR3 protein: CASSFNRGEQFF. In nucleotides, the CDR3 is TGTGCCAGCAGCTTCAACAGGGGTGAGCAGTTCTTC.

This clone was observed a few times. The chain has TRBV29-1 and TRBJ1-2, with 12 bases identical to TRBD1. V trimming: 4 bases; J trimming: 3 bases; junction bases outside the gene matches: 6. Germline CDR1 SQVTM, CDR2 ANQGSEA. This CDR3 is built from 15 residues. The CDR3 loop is CSVVPGTGGDYGYTF. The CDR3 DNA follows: TGCAGCGTTGTTCCCGGGACAGGGGGCGACTATGGCTACACCTTC.

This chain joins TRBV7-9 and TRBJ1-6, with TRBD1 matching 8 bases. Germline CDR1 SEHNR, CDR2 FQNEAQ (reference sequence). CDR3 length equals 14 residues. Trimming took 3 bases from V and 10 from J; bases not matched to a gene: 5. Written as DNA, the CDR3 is TGTGCCAGCAGCTTCGGACAGGGAAGATCACCCCTCCACTTT. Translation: CASSFGQGRSPLHF.

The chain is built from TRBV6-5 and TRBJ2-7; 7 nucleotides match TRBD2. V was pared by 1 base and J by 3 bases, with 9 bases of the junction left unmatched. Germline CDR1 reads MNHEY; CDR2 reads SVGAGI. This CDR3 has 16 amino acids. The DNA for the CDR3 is TGTGCCAGCAGTTACTGGGGGACGGGGGGAGGCTACGAGCAGTACTTC. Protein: CASSYWGTGGGYEQYF.

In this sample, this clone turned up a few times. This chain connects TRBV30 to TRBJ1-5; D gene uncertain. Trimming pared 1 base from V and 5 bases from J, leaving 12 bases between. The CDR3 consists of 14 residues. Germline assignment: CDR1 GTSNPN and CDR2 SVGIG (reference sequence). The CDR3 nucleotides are TGTGCCTGGAGTGAAGGAGGAGTCCATCAGCCCCAGCATTTT. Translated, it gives CAWSEGGVHQPQHF.

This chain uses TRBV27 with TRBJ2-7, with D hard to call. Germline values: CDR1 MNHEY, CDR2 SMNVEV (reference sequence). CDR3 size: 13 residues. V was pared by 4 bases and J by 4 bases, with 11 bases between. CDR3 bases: TGTGCCAGCAGTTATGGGCCTGGGTACGAGCAGTACTTC. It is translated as CASSYGPGYEQYF.

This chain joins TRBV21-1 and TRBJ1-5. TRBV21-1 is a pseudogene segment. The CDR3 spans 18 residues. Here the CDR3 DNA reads TGTGCCAGCAGCCACCCAGGGAGAGGAGGGAACCGCAATCAGCCCCAGCATTTT. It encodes CASSHPGRGGNRNQPQHF.

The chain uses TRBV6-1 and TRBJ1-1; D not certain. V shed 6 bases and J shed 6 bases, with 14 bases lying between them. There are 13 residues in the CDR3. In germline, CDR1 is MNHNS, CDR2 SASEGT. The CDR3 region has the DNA TGTGCCAGCAGGGGCCTGCCCATAGCTGAAGCTTTCTTT. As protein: CASRGLPIAEAFF.

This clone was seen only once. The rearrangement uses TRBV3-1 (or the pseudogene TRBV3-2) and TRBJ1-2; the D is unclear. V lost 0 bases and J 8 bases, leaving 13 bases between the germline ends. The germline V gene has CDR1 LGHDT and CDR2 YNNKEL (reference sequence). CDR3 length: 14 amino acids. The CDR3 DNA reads TGTGCCAGCAGCCAAGAGGTCTCAAGCGGAGGCTACACCTTC. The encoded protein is CASSQEVSSGGYTF.

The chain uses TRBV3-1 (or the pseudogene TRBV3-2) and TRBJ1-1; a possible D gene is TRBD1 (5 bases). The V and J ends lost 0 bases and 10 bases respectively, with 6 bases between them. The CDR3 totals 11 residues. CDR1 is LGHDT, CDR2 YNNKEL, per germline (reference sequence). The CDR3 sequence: CASSQEGAAFF. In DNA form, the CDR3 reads TGTGCCAGCAGCCAAGAAGGGGCAGCTTTCTTT.

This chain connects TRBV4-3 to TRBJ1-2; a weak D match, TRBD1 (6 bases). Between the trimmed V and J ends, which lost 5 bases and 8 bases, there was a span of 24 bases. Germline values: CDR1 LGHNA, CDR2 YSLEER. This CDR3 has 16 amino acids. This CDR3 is CASSVNGQQVGEGYTF. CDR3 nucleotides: TGCGCCAGCAGCGTAAACGGACAGCAGGTCGGTGAGGGCTACACCTTC.

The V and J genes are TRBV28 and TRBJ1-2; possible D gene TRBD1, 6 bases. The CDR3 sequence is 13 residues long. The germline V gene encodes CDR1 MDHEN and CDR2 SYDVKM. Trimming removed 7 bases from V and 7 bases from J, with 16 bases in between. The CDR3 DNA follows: TGTGCCAGCACCTCTCAAGGGGGTGGTGGCTACACCTTC. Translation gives CASTSQGGGGYTF.